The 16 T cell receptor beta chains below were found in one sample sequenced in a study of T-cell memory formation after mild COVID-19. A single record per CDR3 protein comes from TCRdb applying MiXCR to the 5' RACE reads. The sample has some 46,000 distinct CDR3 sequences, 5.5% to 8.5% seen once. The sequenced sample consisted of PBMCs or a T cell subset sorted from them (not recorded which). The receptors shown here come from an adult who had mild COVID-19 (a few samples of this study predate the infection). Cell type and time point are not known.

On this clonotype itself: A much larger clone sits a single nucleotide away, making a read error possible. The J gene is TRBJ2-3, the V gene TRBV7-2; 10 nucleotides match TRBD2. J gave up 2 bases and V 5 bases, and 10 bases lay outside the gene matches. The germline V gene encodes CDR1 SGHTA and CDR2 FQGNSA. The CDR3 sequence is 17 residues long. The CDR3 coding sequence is TGTGCCAGCAGCCGCACAGCTAGCGGGAGTTACACAGATACGCAGTATTTT. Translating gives CASSRTASGSYTDTQYF.

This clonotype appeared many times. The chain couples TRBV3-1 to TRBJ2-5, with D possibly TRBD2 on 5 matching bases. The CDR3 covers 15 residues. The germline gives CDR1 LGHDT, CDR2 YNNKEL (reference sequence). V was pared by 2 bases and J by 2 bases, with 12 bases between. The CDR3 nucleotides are TGTGCCAGCAGCCAACAGCGGAAGCCTCAAGAGACCCAGTACTTC. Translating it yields CASSQQRKPQETQYF.

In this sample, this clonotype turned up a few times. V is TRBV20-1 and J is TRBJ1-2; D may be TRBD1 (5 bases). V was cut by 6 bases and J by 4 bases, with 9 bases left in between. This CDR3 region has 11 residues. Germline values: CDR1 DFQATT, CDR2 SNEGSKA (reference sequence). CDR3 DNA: TGCAGTGCCTCAGACAGCTATGGCTACACCTTC. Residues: CSASDSYGYTF.

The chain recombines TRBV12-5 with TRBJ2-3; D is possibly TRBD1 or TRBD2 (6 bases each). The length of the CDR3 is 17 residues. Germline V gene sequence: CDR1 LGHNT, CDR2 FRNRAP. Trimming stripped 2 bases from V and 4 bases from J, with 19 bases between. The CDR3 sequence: CASGLWYSGALPDTQYF. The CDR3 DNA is TGTGCTAGTGGTTTGTGGTATTCGGGGGCGCTTCCAGATACGCAGTATTTT.

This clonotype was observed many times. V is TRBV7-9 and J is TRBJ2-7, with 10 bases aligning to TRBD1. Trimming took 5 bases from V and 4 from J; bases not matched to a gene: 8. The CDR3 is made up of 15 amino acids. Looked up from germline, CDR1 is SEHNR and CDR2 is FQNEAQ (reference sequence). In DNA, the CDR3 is TGTGCCAGCAGCAAGAGGACAGGGGGGTGGTACGAGCAGTACTTC. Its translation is CASSKRTGGWYEQYF.

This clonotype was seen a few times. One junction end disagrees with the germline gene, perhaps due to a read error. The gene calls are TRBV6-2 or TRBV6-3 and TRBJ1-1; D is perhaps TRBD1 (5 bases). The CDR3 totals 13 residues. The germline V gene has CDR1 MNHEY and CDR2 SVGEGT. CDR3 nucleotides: TGTGCCAGCAGCAAAGGGGACGTGAGTATGAGGGACTTT. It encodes CASSKGDVSMRDF.

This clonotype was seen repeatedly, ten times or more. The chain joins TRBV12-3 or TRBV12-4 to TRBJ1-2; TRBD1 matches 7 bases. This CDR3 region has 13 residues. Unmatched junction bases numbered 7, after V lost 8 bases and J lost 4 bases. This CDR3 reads CASGMTGRYGYTF. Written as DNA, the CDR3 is TGTGCCAGCGGAATGACAGGGCGCTATGGCTACACCTTC.

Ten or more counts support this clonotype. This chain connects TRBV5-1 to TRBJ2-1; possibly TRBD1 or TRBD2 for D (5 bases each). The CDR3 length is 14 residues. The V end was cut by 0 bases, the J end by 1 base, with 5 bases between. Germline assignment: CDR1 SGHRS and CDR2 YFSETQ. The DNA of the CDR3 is TGCGCCAGCAGCTTGGGGGGGTCCTACAATGAGCAGTTCTTC. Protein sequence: CASSLGGSYNEQFF.

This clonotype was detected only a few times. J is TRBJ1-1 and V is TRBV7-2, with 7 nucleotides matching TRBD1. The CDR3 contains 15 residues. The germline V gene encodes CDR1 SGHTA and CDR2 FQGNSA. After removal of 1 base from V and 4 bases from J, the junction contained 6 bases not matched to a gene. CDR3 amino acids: CASSLGGQWSTEAFF. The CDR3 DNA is TGTGCCAGCAGCTTAGGGGGACAGTGGAGCACTGAAGCTTTCTTT.

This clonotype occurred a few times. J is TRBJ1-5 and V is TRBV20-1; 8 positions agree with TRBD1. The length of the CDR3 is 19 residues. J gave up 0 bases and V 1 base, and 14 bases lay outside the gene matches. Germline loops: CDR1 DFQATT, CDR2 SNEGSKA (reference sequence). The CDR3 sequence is CSARAIIQSTGDSNQPQHF. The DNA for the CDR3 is TGCAGTGCTAGAGCGATTATCCAATCGACAGGGGATAGCAATCAGCCCCAGCATTTT.

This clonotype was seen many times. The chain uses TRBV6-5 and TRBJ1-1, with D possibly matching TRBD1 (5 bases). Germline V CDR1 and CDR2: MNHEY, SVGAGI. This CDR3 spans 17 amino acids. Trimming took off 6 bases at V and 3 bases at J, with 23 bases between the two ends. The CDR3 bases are TGTGCCAGCAGCCTAGGTGGGAGGGGAGGTTTGCACACTGAAGCTTTCTTT. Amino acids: CASSLGGRGGLHTEAFF.

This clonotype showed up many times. CDR3 sequence: CSAREAGVYEKLFF. In DNA, the CDR3 is TGCAGTGCCCGCGAGGCGGGGGTTTATGAAAAACTGTTTTTT. The chain is built from TRBV20-1 and TRBJ1-4; TRBD1 is a possible D gene (5 bases). CDR1 and CDR2 from the germline V gene are DFQATT and SNEGSKA (reference sequence). V dropped 6 bases and J dropped 6 bases, with 17 bases sitting between them. The CDR3 runs to 14 residues.

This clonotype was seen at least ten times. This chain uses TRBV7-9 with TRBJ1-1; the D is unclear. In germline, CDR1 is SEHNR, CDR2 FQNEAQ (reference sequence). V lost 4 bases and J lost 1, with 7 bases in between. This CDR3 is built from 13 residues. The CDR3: CASSSGTNTEAFF. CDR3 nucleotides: TGTGCCAGCAGCTCAGGAACGAACACTGAAGCTTTCTTT. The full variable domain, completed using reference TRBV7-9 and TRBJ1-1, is DTGVSQNPRHKITKRGQNVTFRCDPISEHNRLYWYRQTLGQGPEFLTYFQNEAQLEKSRLLSDRFSAERPKGSFSTLEIQRTEQGDSAMYLCASSSGTNTEAFFGQGTRLTVV.

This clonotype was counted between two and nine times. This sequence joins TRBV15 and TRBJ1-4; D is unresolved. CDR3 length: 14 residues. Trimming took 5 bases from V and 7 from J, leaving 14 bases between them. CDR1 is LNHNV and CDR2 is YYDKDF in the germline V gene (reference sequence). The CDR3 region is CATSVQPRAEKLFF. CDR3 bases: TGTGCCACCAGCGTCCAGCCAAGGGCTGAAAAACTGTTTTTT.

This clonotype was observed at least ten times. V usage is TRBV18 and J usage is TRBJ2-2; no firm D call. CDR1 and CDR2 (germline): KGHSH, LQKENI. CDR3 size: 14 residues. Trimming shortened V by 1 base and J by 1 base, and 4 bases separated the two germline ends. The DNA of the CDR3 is TGTGCCAGCTCACCACAGGGGAACACCGGGGAGCTGTTTTTT. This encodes CASSPQGNTGELFF.

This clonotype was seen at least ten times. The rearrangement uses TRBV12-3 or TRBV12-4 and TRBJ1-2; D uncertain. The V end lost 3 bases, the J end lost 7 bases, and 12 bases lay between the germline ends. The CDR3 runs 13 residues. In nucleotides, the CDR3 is TGTGCCAGCAGTTTGTCCCAATGGAGTGGCTACACCTTC. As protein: CASSLSQWSGYTF.